The clone carrying this T cell receptor beta chain showed up many times. Its specificity is unknown. The data stem from a study of response to subunit inactivated influenza vaccine. TCRdb used MiXCR to reprocess the RT-PCR reads, holding one entry per CDR3 protein. The sample includes hundreds of thousands of distinct CDR3 sequences, just over 20% of them seen just once. CDR1 and CDR2 (germline): MRHNA, SNTAGT. The length of the CDR3 is 14 residues. The germline V and J ends were trimmed by 3 bases and 1 base, with 9 bases remaining between them. Overall study findings and caveats: It was suggested by the authors that few new T cells are recruited by each seasonal influenza vaccination.

The receptor was isolated from a man in his fifties or sixties who received an inactivated influenza vaccine. The input for sequencing was PBMCs from blood, taken less than 22 months after vaccination. The chain has TRBV6-4 and TRBJ1-2, with D possibly TRBD1 on 5 matching bases. Written as DNA, the CDR3 is TGTGCCAGCAGTGAAGGGGACGGTAACTATGGCTACACCTTC. Protein product: CASSEGDGNYGYTF.